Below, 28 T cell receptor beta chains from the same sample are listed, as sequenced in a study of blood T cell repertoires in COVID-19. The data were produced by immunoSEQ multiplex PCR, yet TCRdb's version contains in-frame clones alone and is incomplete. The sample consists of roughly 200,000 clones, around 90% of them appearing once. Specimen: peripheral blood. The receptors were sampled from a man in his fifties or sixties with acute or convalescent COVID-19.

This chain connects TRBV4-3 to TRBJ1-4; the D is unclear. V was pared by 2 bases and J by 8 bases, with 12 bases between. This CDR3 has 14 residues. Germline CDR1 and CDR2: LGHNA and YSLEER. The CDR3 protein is CASSQNVGGEKLFF. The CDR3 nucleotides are TGCGCCAGCAGCCAAAATGTAGGAGGGGAAAAACTGTTTTTT.

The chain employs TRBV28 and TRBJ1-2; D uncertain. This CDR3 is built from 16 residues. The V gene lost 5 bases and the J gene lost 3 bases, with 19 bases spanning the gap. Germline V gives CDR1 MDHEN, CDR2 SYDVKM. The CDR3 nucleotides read TGTGCCAGCAGTAAGATTACCGGGATCTTTTACTATGGCTACACCTTC. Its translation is CASSKITGIFYYGYTF.

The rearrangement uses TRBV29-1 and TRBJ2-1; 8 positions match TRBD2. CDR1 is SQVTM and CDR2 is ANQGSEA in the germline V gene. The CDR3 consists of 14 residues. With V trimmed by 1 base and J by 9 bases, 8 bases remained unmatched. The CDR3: CSVEAVGGGREQFF. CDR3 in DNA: TGCAGCGTTGAAGCTGTCGGGGGGGGTCGTGAGCAGTTCTTC.

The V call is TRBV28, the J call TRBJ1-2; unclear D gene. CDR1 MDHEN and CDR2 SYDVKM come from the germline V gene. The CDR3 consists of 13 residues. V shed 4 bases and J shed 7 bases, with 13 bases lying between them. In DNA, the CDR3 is TGTGCCAGCAGTTCGAGCCCTGCTCGTGGCTACACCTTC. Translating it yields CASSSSPARGYTF.

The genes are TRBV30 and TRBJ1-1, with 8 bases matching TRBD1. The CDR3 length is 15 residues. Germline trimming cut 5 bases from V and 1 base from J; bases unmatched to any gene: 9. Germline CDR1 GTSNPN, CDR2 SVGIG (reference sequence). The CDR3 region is CAWLTGQGWNTEAFF. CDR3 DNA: TGTGCCTGGCTAACCGGACAGGGATGGAACACTGAAGCTTTCTTT.

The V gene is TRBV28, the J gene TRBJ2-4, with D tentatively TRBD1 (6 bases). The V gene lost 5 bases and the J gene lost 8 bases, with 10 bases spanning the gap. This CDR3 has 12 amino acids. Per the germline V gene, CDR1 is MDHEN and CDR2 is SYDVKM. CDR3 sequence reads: CASSGGLDIQYF. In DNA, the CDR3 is TGTGCCAGCAGTGGGGGCCTCGACATTCAGTACTTC.

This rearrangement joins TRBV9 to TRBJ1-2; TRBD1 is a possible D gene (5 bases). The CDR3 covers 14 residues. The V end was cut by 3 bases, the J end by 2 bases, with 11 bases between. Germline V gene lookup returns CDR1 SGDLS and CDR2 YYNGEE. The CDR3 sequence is CASSGKGQNYGYTF. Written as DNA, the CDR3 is TGTGCCAGCAGCGGGAAGGGGCAGAACTATGGCTACACCTTC.

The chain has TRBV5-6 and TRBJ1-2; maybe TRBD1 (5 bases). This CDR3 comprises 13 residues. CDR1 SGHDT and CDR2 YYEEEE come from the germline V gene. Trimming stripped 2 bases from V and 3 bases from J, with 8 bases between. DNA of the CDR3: TGTGCCAGCAGCTTAGGGGCCGACTATGGCTACACCTTC. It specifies CASSLGADYGYTF.

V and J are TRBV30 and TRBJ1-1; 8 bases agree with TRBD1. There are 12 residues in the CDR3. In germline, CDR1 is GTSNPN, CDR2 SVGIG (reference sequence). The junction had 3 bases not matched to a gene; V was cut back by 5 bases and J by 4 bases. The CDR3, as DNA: TGTGCCTGGGGGGACAGGTTCACTGAAGCTTTCTTT. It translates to CAWGDRFTEAFF.

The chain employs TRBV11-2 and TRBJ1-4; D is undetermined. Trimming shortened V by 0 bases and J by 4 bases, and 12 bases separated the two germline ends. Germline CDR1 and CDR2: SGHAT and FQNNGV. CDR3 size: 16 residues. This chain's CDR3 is CASSLDRNSRNEKLFF. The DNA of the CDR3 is TGTGCCAGCAGCTTAGATCGAAACAGCCGTAATGAAAAACTGTTTTTT.

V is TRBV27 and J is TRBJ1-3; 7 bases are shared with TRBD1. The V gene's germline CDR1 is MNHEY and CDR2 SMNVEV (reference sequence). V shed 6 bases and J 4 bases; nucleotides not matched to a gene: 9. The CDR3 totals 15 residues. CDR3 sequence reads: CASRPAGGKGNTIYF. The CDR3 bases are TGTGCCAGCAGGCCCGCAGGGGGAAAAGGAAACACCATATATTTT.

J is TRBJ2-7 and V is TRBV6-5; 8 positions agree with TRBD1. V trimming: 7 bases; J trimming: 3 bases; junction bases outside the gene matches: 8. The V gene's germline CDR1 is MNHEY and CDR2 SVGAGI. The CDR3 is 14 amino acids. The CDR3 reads CASKIGQGGYEQYV. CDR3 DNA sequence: TGTGCCAGCAAGATCGGACAGGGAGGCTACGAGCAGTACGTC.

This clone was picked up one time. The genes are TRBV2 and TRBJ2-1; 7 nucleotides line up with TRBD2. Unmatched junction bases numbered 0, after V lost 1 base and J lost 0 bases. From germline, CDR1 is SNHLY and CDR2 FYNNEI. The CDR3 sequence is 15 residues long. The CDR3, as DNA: TGTGCCAGCAGTGAAGGCGGGAGCTCCTACAATGAGCAGTTCTTC. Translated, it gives CASSEGGSSYNEQFF.

The CDR3 sequence: CASSLERGNYGYTF. The CDR3 region has the DNA TGTGCCAGCAGCTTAGAGCGGGGGAACTATGGCTACACCTTC. This chain links TRBV7-2 with TRBJ1-2, with a possible D match to TRBD1 (5 bases). V lost 1 base, J lost 2 bases, and 8 bases lay in between. The CDR3 runs to 14 residues. Germline CDR1 reads SGHTA; CDR2 reads FQGNSA.

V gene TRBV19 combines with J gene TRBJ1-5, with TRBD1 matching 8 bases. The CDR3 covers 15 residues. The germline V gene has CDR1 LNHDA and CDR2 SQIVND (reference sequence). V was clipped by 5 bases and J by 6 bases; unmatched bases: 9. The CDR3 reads CASSDRQGAFQPQHF. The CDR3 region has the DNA TGTGCCAGTAGTGATCGCCAGGGGGCTTTTCAGCCCCAGCATTTT.

The CDR3 loop reads CASSDRQDSYEQYF. CDR3 in DNA: TGTGCCAGCAGTGACCGACAGGATTCCTACGAGCAGTACTTC. The rearrangement links TRBV25-1 to TRBJ2-7; weak D call: TRBD1 (6 bases). Germline V gives CDR1 MGHDK, CDR2 SYGVNS. V shed 3 bases and J shed 1 base, with 10 bases lying between them. The CDR3 is made up of 14 amino acids.

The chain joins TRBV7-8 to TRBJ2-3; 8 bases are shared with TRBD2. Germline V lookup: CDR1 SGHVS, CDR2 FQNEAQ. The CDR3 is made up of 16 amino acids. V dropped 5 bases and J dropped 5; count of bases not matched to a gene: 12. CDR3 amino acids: CASSPYKAGEGDTQYF. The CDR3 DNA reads TGTGCCAGCAGCCCCTATAAAGCGGGAGAGGGAGATACGCAGTATTTT.

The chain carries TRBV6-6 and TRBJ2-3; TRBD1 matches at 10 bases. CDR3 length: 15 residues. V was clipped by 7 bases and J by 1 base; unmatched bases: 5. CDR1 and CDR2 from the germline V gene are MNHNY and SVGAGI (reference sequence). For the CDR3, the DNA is TGTGCCAGCATTCGAGGGACAGGGGGCACAGATACGCAGTATTTT. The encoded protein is CASIRGTGGTDTQYF.

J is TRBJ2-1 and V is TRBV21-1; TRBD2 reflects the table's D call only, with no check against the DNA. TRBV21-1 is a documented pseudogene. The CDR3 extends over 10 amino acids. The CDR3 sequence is CARGGDEQFF. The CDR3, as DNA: TGTGCCAGGGGAGGGGATGAGCAGTTCTTC.

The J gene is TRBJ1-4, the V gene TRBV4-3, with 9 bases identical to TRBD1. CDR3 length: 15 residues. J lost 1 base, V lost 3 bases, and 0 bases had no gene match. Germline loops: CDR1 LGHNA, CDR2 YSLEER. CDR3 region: CASSQDRGTNEKLFF. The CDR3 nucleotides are TGCGCCAGCAGCCAGGACAGGGGAACTAATGAAAAACTGTTTTTT.

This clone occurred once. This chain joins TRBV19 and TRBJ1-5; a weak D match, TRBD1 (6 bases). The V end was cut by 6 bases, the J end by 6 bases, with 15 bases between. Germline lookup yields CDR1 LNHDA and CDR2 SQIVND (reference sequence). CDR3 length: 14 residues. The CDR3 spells CASRHLTGPQPQHF. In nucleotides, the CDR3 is TGTGCCAGTAGACATCTTACAGGGCCTCAGCCCCAGCATTTT.

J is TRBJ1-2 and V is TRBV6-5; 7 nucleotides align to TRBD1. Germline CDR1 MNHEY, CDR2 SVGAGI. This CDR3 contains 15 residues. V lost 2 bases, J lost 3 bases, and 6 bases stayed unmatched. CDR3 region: CASSYEGTAYYGYTF. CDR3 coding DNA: TGTGCCAGCAGTTACGAGGGGACAGCTTACTATGGCTACACCTTC.

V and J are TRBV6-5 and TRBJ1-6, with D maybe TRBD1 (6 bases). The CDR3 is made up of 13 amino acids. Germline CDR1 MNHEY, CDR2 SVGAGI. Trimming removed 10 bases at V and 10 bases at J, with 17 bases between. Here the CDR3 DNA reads TGTGCCAACCAACAGGGCCCAAGATCACCCCTCCACTTT. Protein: CANQQGPRSPLHF.

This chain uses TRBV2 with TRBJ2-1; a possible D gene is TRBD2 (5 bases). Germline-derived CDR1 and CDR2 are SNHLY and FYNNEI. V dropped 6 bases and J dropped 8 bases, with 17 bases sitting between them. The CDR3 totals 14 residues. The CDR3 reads CASSLRASIYEQFF. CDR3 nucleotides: TGTGCCAGCAGCCTTAGGGCTAGCATCTATGAGCAGTTCTTC.

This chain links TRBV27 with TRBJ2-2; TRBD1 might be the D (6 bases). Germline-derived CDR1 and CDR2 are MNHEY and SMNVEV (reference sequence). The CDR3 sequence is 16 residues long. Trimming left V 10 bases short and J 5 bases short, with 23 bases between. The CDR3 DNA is TGTGCCACCAGGTTGGGGCAGGGGAGCTATACCGGGGAGCTGTTTTTT. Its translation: CATRLGQGSYTGELFF.

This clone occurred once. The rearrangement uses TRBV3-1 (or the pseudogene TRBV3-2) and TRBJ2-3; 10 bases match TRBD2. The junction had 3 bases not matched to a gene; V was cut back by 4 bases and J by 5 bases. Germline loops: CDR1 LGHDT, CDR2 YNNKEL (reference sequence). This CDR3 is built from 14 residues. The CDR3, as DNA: TGTGCCAGCAGCCGTGGACTAGCGGAAGATACGCAGTATTTT. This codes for CASSRGLAEDTQYF.

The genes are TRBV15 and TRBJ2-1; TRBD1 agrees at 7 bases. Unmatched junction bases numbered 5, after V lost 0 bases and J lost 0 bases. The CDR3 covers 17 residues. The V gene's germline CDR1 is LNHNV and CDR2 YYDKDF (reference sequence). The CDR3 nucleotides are TGTGCCACCAGCAGAGATCTAGGGGGCCTCTCCTACAATGAGCAGTTCTTC. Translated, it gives CATSRDLGGLSYNEQFF.

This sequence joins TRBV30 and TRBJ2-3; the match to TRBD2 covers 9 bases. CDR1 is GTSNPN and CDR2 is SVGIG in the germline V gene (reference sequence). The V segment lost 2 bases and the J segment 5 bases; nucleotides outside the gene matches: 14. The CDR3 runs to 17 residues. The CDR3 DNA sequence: TGTGCCTGGAGTAGACCACTAGCGGGCTCGTTCATAGATACGCAGTATTTT. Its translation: CAWSRPLAGSFIDTQYF.